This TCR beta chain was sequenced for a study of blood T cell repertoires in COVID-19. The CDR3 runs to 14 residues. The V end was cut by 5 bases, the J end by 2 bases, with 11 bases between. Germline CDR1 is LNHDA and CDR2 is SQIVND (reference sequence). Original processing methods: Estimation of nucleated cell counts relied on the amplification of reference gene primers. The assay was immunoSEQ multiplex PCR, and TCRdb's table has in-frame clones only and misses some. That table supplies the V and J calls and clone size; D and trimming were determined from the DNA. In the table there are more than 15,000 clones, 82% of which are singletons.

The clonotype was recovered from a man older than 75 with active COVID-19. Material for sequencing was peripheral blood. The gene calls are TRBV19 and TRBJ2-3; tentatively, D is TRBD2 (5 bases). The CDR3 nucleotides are TGTGCCAGTAGTGTGGAGGTGGCCACAGATACGCAGTATTTT. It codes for CASSVEVATDTQYF.